The rows below give T cell receptor beta chains drawn from one sample of a study of cytomegalovirus exposure and HLA in healthy donors. The method was immunoSEQ multiplex PCR; TCRdb's version includes in-frame clones alone and lacks a portion of them. The sample holds about 160,000 clones, around 72% seen once. Specimen: PBMCs. The receptors stem from a female donor in good health and CMV-seronegative. CDR3s include the opening cysteine and the closing phenylalanine or tryptophan. The D gene is left open where the match is weak.

>TRBV19|-|TRBJ1-5
CASSRVNQPQHF
>TRBV27|TRBD1|TRBJ2-1
CASSWDSLLTREQFF
>TRBV19|-|TRBJ1-1
CASSTPTGKNTEAFF
>TRBV27|-|TRBJ2-7
CASSYTYEQYF
>TRBV4-1|TRBD2|TRBJ2-1
CASSQSLAGPDRNEQFF
>TRBV28|-|TRBJ1-1
CASRMTWVAEAFF
>TRBV7-3|-|TRBJ1-4
CASSSPDDSLEKLFF
>TRBV4-1|-|TRBJ1-1
CASSQASKNTEAFF
>TRBV7-2|TRBD1|TRBJ1-1
CASRLTGMRSEAFF
>TRBV19|-|TRBJ1-1
CASMLNSRSEAFF
>TRBV28|-|TRBJ2-2
CASSLLPGVGTGELFF
>TRBV29-1|TRBD2|TRBJ2-1
CSVDFSGGANHEQFF
>TRBV27|-|TRBJ2-2
CASSLDAATGELFF
>TRBV14|-|TRBJ1-4
CASSQAGYEKLFF
>TRBV4-2|TRBD1|TRBJ1-2
CASSREMAEGADYGYTF
>TRBV5-6|TRBD2|TRBJ2-6
CAGRASGANVLTF
>TRBV30|-|TRBJ1-5
CAWSVLNSNQPQHF
>TRBV7-2|-|TRBJ2-1
CASSLVTTNEQFF
>TRBV4-1|-|TRBJ2-1
CASSRPSNAGTRNEQFF
>TRBV5-1|-|TRBJ2-5
CASSLNRETQYF
>TRBV25-1|TRBD1|TRBJ1-2
CASSDRQGISPYGYTF
>TRBV30|-|TRBJ1-5
CAWSSGGGNQPQHF
>TRBV30|-|TRBJ2-7
CAWSVNRAYEQYF
>TRBV27|-|TRBJ2-5
CASSLTGTWEETQYF
>TRBV28|-|TRBJ1-2
CASSSPQGNYGYTF
>TRBV30|-|TRBJ2-5
CAWSVGGAYQETQYF
>TRBV28|-|TRBJ1-1
CASSFNQEAFF
>TRBV7-2|TRBD2|TRBJ2-7
CASSAWTSKGVDEQYF
>TRBV7-2|-|TRBJ2-5
CASSLGGGTQYF
>TRBV5-1|-|TRBJ2-7
CASSLGGTYEQYF
>TRBV6-5|-|TRBJ1-1
CASSYSGRGNTEAFF
>TRBV5-1|-|TRBJ1-2
CASSPTPYYGYTF
>TRBV6-5|-|TRBJ2-7
CASSGSAYEQYF
>TRBV2|TRBD1|TRBJ2-1
CASNADRYNEQFF
>TRBV15|-|TRBJ2-7
CATSRESSYEQYF
>TRBV15|-|TRBJ1-1
CATSRGWGGNTEAFF
>TRBV28|-|TRBJ1-2
CASSFGVSNYGYTF
>TRBV9|TRBD2|TRBJ2-3
CASSVVAGGVTDTQYF
>TRBV10-3|-|TRBJ2-7
CAISGRDSNYEQYF
>TRBV29-1|TRBD2|TRBJ2-1
CSVETGASGGNEQFF
>TRBV19|-|TRBJ1-2
CASKKGRDYGYTF
>TRBV10-3|TRBD1|TRBJ2-5
CAISDRVQGLETQYF
>TRBV19|-|TRBJ1-1
CASSPISAEAFF
>TRBV6-1|TRBD1|TRBJ1-2
CASSDRGRRYGYTF
>TRBV6-1|-|TRBJ1-1
CASSMVGRAFF
>TRBV6-5|TRBD2|TRBJ2-3
CARGLAGGTDTQYF
>TRBV19|TRBD1|TRBJ1-5
CASSIDWGQLNQPQHF
>TRBV7-8|TRBD1|TRBJ1-2
CASSLRDRVHGYTF
>TRBV28|-|TRBJ2-7
CASSRQVKAYEQYF
>TRBV6-5|-|TRBJ1-2
CASRRETDPLYGYTF